This T cell receptor (beta chain) was documented in a study of T cell repertoires in cytomegalovirus infection. Study in general: CMV infection plus the matching HLA type was flagged by public TCR beta signatures. Study-wide points: Carriers of CMV plus the relevant HLA were identified by cumulative public TCR beta family frequency.

This clonotype was found a few times. Its target is unknown. TCRdb recomputed calls from the reads with MiXCR, one row per CDR3 protein. The sample yields about 920,000 distinct CDR3 sequences, more than 25% seen once. Germline trimming cut 4 bases from V and 0 bases from J; bases unmatched to any gene: 11. Germline CDR1 is MNHEY and CDR2 is SVGAGI. The CDR3 loop spans 19 amino acids. Sample: cultured CD8+ T cells from PBMCs, taken from culture after CMV antigen stimulation. The chain is built from TRBV6-5 and TRBJ1-6; 8 bases are a match to TRBD1. This sequence was found in a human donor in good health (CMV status not recorded). Some clones in this sample may be carry-over from other donors' samples. CDR3 bases: TGTGCCAGCAGTTGGGATAGACAGGGGCAAAGCTCCTATAATTCACCCCTCCACTTT. It is translated as CASSWDRQGQSSYNSPLHF.